This TCR beta chain was captured by sequencing in a study of human thymus T cells. Study-wide findings and caveats: V and J gene usage appeared biased in thymic and blood repertoires.

Concerning this clone itself: Its antigen is undetermined.

Assay: immunoSEQ multiplex PCR; the TCRdb copy retains only in-frame clones and omits some. The sample shows roughly 60,000 clones, around 94% of them seen only once. The source is a boy in the first two years of life with a congenital heart defect but otherwise immunologically healthy. The material sequenced was blood.

Here the CDR3 reads CASRRTSGRQETQYF. Written as DNA, the CDR3 is TGTGCCAGCAGACGGACTAGCGGGAGGCAAGAGACCCAGTACTTC. The chain links TRBV28 to TRBJ2-5; 14 positions match TRBD2. The CDR3 consists of 15 residues. V shed 6 bases, J shed 2 bases, and the junction held 2 bases outside the gene matches. Germline CDR1 is MDHEN and CDR2 is SYDVKM.